This paragraph reports one T cell receptor (beta chain). Its antigen is as yet unknown. Germline V lookup: CDR1 MDHEN, CDR2 SYDVKM. The CDR3 consists of 15 residues. V was clipped by 4 bases and J by 4 bases; unmatched bases: 9. This sample is part of a study of blood T cells in healthy people across ages. Overall study findings and caveats: Naive T cell percentage showed a strong correlation with TCR beta diversity.

Caucasian, healthy and from Russia, the donors were aged between about 6 and 90. PBMCs numbering at least 6 million were isolated per sample. The authors ran a second PCR of 7 to 11 cycles using a sample-barcoded 5' primer and a J-beta primer mix. TCRdb passed the 5' RACE reads through MiXCR, listing each CDR3 protein once. The sample lists roughly 2 million distinct CDR3 sequences, about 49% occurring once. The sample was blood. The rearrangement links TRBV28 to TRBJ1-2; 7 bases agree with TRBD1. This receptor was identified in a woman aged 35 to 49 in good health. The CDR3 DNA reads as TGTGCCAGCAGTTCGAATCCGACAGGGACCTATGGCTACACCTTC. Translating it yields CASSSNPTGTYGYTF.